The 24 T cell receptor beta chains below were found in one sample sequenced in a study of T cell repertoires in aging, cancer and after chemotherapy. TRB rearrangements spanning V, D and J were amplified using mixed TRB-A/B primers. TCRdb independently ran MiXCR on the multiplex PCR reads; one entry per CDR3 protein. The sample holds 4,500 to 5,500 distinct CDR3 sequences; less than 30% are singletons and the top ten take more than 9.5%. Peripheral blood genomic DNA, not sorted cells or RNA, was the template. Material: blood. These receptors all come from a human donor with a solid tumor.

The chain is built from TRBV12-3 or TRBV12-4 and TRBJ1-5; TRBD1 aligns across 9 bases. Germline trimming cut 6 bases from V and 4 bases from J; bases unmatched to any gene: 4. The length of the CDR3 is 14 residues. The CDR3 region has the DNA TGTGCCAGCAGCTTGGACAGGGGTAATCAGCCCCAGCATTTT. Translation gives CASSLDRGNQPQHF.

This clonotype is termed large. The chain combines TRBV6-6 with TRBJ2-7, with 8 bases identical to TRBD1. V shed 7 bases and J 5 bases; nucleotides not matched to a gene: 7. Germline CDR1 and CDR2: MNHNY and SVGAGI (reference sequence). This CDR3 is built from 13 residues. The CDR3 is CASKPRGLDEQYF. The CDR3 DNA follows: TGTGCCAGCAAACCCAGGGGGCTGGACGAGCAGTACTTC.

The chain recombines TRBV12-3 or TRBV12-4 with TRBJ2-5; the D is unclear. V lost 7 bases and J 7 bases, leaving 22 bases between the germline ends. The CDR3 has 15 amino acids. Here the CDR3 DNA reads TGTGCCAGCACAAAAGATCGACGGCCCGAAGGGACCCAGTACTTC. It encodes CASTKDRRPEGTQYF.

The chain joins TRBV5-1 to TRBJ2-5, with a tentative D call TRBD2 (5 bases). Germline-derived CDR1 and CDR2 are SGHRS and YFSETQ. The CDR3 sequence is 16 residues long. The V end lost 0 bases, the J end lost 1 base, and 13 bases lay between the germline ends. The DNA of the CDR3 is TGCGCCAGCAGCTTGGGGTGGGGAGATAGCCAAGAGACCCAGTACTTC. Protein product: CASSLGWGDSQETQYF.

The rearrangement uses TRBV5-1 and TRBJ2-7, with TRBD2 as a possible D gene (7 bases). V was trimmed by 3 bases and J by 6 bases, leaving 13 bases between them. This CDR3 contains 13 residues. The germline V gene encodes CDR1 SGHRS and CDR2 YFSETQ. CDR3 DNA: TGCGCCAGCAGCTGGGGGGCGGGGGTCGAGCAGTACTTC. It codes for CASSWGAGVEQYF.

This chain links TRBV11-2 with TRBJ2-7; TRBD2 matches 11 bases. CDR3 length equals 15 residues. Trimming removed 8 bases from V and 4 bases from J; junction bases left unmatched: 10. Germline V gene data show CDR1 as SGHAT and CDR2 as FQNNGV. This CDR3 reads CASRHAGLAVYEQYF. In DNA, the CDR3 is TGTGCCAGCCGACACGCGGGACTAGCGGTTTACGAGCAGTACTTC.

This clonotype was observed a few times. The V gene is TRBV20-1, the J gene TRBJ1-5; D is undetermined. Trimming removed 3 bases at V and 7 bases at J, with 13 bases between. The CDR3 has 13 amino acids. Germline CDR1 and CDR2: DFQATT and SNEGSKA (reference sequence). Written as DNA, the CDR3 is TGCAGTGCTAGGGGAGTGGAGGCACAGCCCCAGCATTTT. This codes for CSARGVEAQPQHF.

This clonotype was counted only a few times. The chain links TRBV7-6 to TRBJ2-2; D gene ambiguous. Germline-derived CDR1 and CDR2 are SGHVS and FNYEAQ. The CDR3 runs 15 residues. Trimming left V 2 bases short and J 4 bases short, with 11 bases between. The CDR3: CASSLTLTGTGELFF. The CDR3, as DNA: TGTGCCAGCAGCTTAACGTTGACGGGCACCGGGGAGCTGTTTTTT.

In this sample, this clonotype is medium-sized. The CDR3: CASSSVDANDEQFF. The CDR3 coding sequence is TGTGCCAGCAGTTCAGTGGACGCCAACGATGAGCAGTTCTTC. The chain has TRBV27 and TRBJ2-1, with D unclear. V lost 4 bases and J 8 bases, leaving 15 bases between the germline ends. Germline lookup yields CDR1 MNHEY and CDR2 SMNVEV (reference sequence). This CDR3 is 14 amino acids long.

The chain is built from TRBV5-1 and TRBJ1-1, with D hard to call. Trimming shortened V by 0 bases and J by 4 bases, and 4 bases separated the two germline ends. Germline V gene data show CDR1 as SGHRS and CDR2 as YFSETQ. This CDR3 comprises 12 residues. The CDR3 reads CASSLGPTEAFF. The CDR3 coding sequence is TGCGCCAGCAGCTTGGGTCCCACTGAAGCTTTCTTT.

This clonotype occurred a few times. The CDR3 DNA reads TGTGCCAGCAGCTTAGGTGGAGGGGCAGATACGCAGTATTTT. It codes for CASSLGGGADTQYF. This chain joins TRBV7-9 and TRBJ2-3; D might be TRBD2 (6 bases). V lost 1 base to trimming and J lost 4 bases, with 9 bases between them. This CDR3 is built from 14 residues. Germline V gene sequence: CDR1 SEHNR, CDR2 FQNEAQ (reference sequence).

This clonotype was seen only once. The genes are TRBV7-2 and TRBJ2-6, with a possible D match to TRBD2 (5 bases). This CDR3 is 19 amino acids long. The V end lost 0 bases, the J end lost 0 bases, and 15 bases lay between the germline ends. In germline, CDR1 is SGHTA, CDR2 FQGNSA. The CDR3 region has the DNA TGTGCCAGCAGCTTAGCGAAGGTCAGCGGAATCTCTGGGGCCAACGTCCTGACTTTC. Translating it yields CASSLAKVSGISGANVLTF. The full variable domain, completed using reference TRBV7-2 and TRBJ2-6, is GAGVSQSPSNKVTEKGKDVELRCDPISGHTALYWYRQSLGQGLEFLIYFQGNSAPDKSGLPSDRFSAERTGGSVSTLTIQRTQQEDSAVYLCASSLAKVSGISGANVLTFGAGSRLTVL.

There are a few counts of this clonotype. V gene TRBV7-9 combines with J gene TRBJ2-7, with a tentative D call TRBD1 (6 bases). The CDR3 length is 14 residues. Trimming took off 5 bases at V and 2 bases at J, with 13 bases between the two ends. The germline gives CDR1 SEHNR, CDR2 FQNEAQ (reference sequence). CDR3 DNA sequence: TGTGCCAGCAGCCAGGGGTCGGGTCCCTACGAGCAGTACTTC. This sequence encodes CASSQGSGPYEQYF.

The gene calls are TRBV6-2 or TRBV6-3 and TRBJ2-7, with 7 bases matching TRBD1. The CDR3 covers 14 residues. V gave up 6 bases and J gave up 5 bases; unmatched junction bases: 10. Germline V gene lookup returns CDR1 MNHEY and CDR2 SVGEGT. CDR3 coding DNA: TGTGCCAGCAGCACCGAAGGGGGCGATGACGAGCAGTACTTC. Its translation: CASSTEGGDDEQYF.

The CDR3 nucleotides read TGCGCCAGCAGCTTGGATGGCAGGGGGAAAACCTACGAGCAGTACTTC. Translation: CASSLDGRGKTYEQYF. V usage is TRBV5-1 and J usage is TRBJ2-7; TRBD1 matches at 7 bases. V gave up 0 bases and J gave up 2 bases; unmatched junction bases: 8. Germline assignment: CDR1 SGHRS and CDR2 YFSETQ. The CDR3 is 16 amino acids.

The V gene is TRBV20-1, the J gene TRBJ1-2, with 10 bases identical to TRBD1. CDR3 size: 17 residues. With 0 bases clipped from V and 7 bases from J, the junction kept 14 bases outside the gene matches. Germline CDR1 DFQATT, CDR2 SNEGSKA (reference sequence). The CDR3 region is CSAREWSDRGPRGGYTF. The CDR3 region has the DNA TGCAGTGCTAGAGAGTGGTCCGACAGGGGGCCTCGGGGTGGCTACACCTTC.

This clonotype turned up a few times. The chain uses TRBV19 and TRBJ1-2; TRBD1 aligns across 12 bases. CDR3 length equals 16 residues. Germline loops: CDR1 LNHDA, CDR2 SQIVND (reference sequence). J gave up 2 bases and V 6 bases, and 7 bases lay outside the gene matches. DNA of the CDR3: TGTGCCAGTAGCCATATAGGGACAGGGGGCAACTATGGCTACACCTTC. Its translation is CASSHIGTGGNYGYTF.

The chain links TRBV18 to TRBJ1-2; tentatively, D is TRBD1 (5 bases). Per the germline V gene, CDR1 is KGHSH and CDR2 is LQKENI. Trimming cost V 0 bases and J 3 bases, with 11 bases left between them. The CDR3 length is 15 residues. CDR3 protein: CASSPPNLRDYGYTF. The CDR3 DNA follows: TGTGCCAGCTCACCACCCAACCTCAGGGACTATGGCTACACCTTC.

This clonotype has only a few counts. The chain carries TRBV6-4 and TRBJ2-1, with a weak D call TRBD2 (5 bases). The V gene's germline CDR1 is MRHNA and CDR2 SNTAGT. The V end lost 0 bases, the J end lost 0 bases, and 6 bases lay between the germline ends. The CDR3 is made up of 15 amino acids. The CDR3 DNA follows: TGTGCCAGCAGTGACTCGGGGAGCTCCTACAATGAGCAGTTCTTC. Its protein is CASSDSGSSYNEQFF.

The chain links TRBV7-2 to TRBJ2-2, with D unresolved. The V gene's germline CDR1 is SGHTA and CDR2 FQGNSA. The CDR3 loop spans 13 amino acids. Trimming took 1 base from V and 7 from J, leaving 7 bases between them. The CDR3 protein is CASSLGVNGELFF. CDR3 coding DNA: TGTGCCAGCAGCTTAGGAGTTAACGGGGAGCTGTTTTTT.

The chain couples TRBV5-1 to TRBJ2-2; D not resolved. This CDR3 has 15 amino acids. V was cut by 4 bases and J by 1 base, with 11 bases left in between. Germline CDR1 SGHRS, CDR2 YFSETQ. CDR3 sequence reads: CASSRNSGNTGELFF. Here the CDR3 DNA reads TGCGCCAGCAGCCGAAATTCAGGGAACACCGGGGAGCTGTTTTTT.

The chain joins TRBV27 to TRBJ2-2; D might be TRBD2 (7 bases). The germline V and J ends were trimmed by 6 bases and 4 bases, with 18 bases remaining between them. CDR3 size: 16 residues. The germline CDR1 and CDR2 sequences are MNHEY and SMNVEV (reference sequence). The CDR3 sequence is CASSPLGGGITGELFF. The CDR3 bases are TGTGCCAGCAGCCCTCTGGGAGGGGGTATCACCGGGGAGCTGTTTTTT.

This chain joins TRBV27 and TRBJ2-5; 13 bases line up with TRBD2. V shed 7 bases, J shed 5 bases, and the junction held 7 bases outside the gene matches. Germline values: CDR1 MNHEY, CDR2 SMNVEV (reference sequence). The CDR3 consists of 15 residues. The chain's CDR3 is CASTPTSGRWETQYF. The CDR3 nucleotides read TGTGCCAGCACTCCGACTAGCGGGAGGTGGGAGACCCAGTACTTC.

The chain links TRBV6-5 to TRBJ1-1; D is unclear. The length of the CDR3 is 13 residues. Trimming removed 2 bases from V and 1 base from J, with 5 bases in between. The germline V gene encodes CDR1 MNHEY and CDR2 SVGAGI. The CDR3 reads CASSYRRNTEAFF. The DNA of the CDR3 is TGTGCCAGCAGTTACAGGCGGAACACTGAAGCTTTCTTT.